The T cell receptor (beta chain) under discussion was sequenced for a study of control samples from healthy donors and cancer patients. Some clones are missing from TCRdb's copy, which holds only in-frame ones; the method was immunoSEQ multiplex PCR. There are around 110,000 clones in the sample; about 93% occur only once, and roughly 2.6% lies in the top ten. The ends were cut back, 8 bases at V and 5 bases at J, with 9 bases in the middle. Germline lookup yields CDR1 MNHEY and CDR2 SVGAGI. CDR3 length: 11 residues. The chain carries TRBV6-5 and TRBJ1-1; D gene uncertain. Source material: blood. This sequence was found in a man aged 25 to 45 in good health. The CDR3 reads CASLRVTEAFF. CDR3 sequence (DNA): TGTGCCAGCCTTCGCGTTACTGAAGCTTTCTTT.